A single sample gave rise to the 5 T cell receptor beta chains below, sequenced in a study of cytomegalovirus exposure and HLA in healthy donors. Vbeta (60) and Jbeta (13) primers were used in the PCR. Assay: immunoSEQ multiplex PCR; the TCRdb copy retains only in-frame clones and omits some. The top ten hold over 15% of the sample, which has 100,000 to 150,000 clones, roughly 85% seen once. Sequencing was done on a sample of PBMCs. Receptors originate from a man between 18 and 35 years old in good health and CMV-seropositive.

This sequence joins TRBV20-1 and TRBJ1-1; the D is unclear. From germline, CDR1 is DFQATT and CDR2 SNEGSKA (reference sequence). Trimming cost V 6 bases and J 7 bases, with 9 bases left between them. The CDR3 has 10 residues. The CDR3 sequence: CSATRDEAFF. CDR3 DNA: TGCAGTGCCACGAGGGATGAAGCTTTCTTT.

This sequence joins TRBV27 and TRBJ2-7, with D possibly matching TRBD2 (6 bases). The CDR3 has 12 residues. In germline, CDR1 is MNHEY, CDR2 SMNVEV (reference sequence). V dropped 8 bases and J dropped 7 bases, with 15 bases sitting between them. CDR3 sequence (DNA): TGTGCCAGCTCCCCCCTTGGGGGGGAGCAGTACTTC. Protein sequence: CASSPLGGEQYF.

This sequence joins TRBV6-5 and TRBJ2-1, with 11 bases aligning to TRBD1. The ends lost 6 bases at V and 7 bases at J; junction bases unmatched: 8. The germline V gene has CDR1 MNHEY and CDR2 SVGAGI. The CDR3 has 15 amino acids. CDR3: CASRETDRGRNEQFF. CDR3 in DNA: TGTGCCAGCAGAGAGACGGACAGGGGGCGGAATGAGCAGTTCTTC.

This rearrangement joins TRBV7-2 to TRBJ2-7; 8 bases are a match to TRBD2. This CDR3 has 13 amino acids. V lost 4 bases and J lost 6; bases outside the gene matches: 5. Germline V gene data show CDR1 as SGHTA and CDR2 as FQGNSA. The CDR3 DNA sequence: TGTGCCAGCAGCTCCGGGGGGGCCGGCGAGCAGTACTTC. Translating gives CASSSGGAGEQYF.

This clone was detected once. The chain recombines TRBV7-3 with TRBJ2-1; TRBD1 might be the D (6 bases). Trimming shortened V by 1 base and J by 6 bases, and 16 bases separated the two germline ends. CDR3 length: 16 residues. Germline V lookup: CDR1 SGHTA, CDR2 FQGTGA. In nucleotides, the CDR3 is TGTGCCAGCAGCTTAAGGGGGCCTGGGTTGGTCAATGAGCAGTTCTTC. Translated, it gives CASSLRGPGLVNEQFF.